The table lists the clone carrying this TCR beta chain with a count of one. These data come from a study of shared clonotypes between healthy human individuals. DNA from unsorted PBMC was sequenced on ten immunoSEQ deep assay plates. TCRdb's table, derived via immunoSEQ multiplex PCR, lists solely in-frame clones and lacks some. Of about 490,000 clones in the sample, 76% were seen once. This CDR3 is 14 amino acids long. Germline trimming cut 5 bases from V and 6 bases from J; bases unmatched to any gene: 7. Germline loops: CDR1 SGHTA, CDR2 FQGTGA. This sequence was found in a middle-aged woman in good health. Some clones in this sample may be carry-over from other donors' samples. The gene calls are TRBV7-3 and TRBJ2-1, with 7 bases matching TRBD1. Sequencing was carried out using PBMCs. CDR3 sequence reads: CASSRIGGSNEQFF. The CDR3 DNA is TGTGCCAGCAGCCGGATAGGGGGCAGCAATGAGCAGTTCTTC.